This T cell receptor (beta chain) emerged from a study of blood T cell repertoires in COVID-19. As for the study in general: Donors in the United States, Italy and Spain gave samples during acute or convalescent COVID-19. In each case, the material was cDNA or gDNA derived from T cells, B-cell-depleted T cells, or PBMCs.

This clone was counted a few times. Recruited during active infection, patients (from Seattle) were subsequently followed longitudinally. V was clipped by 1 base and J by 7 bases, with 10 bases between them. The CDR3 covers 13 residues. Authors' methods: Using reference gene primer amplification, nucleated cell counts were estimated. Using immunoSEQ multiplex PCR, the repertoire was profiled, and TCRdb retains in-frame clones only, with some absent. The DNA gave D and trimming, while V, J and clone size come from that table. The table includes some 360,000 clones, over 85% detected once. The chain uses TRBV12-3 or TRBV12-4 and TRBJ1-1, with a possible D match to TRBD1 (5 bases). Sequenced material: peripheral blood. The TCR originated in a woman in her sixties with COVID-19, enrolled during active disease. CDR3 DNA sequence: TGTGCCAGCAGTTTAGATGGGGGGTTTGAAGCTTTCTTT. Translated, it gives CASSLDGGFEAFF.